The subject of this entry is one TCR beta chain. The antigen is not known. The data were obtained in a study of OX40 agonist ivuxolimab in advanced cancers. Study background: Clinicians treated patients with ivuxolimab, an agonistic anti-OX40 (CD134) antibody. Three patients responded partially, comprising one with hepatocellular carcinoma and two with cutaneous melanoma.

Clones were read by immunoSEQ multiplex PCR, and TCRdb kept only the in-frame ones, dropping some. The sample has 20,000 to 25,000 clones, 80% to 90% seen once. Whole-study results and caveats: Individuals who were partial responders at 0.1-3.0 mg/kg had clonal expansion that ranked among the lowest.

The germline V gene has CDR1 SNHLY and CDR2 FYNNEI. This CDR3 region has 14 residues. V shed 8 bases and J 8 bases; nucleotides not matched to a gene: 11. This clonotype was obtained from an adult with an advanced solid tumor such as melanoma, head and neck, liver or kidney cancer. The sequenced sample was CD4+ or CD8+ T cells sorted from blood, obtained in a trial of the OX40 agonist ivuxolimab. V and J are TRBV2 and TRBJ1-4, with 7 bases aligning to TRBD1. This chain's CDR3 is CASRRQTGMEKLFF. CDR3 nucleotides: TGTGCCAGCCGACGCCAGACAGGGATGGAAAAACTGTTTTTT.